The 21 T cell receptor beta chains in this list originate from one sample, sequenced in a study of CD8 T cells in ankylosing spondylitis. General study results and limits: Seven to nine highly homologous variants formed a TCR beta motif that appeared characteristic of ankylosing spondylitis blood.

In TCRdb, the 5' RACE reads were re-called with MiXCR into one record per CDR3 protein. The sample includes a few hundred thousand distinct CDR3 sequences, about a fifth seen only once; the top ten take less than 20%. These receptors lack a known antigen. The sample was blood, either unsorted or a sorted T cell fraction (not recorded which). The receptors derive from a male donor with ankylosing spondylitis.

This clonotype was recorded a few times. The rearrangement joins TRBV11-2 to TRBJ2-7, with 8 bases aligning to TRBD2. Germline V gene lookup returns CDR1 SGHAT and CDR2 FQNNGV. V shed 1 base and J 9 bases; nucleotides not matched to a gene: 8. CDR3 length equals 14 residues. DNA for the CDR3: TGTGCCAGCAGCTTAGCGGGGGGGGAATCAGGGCAGTACTTC. Protein sequence: CASSLAGGESGQYF.

The rearrangement links TRBV5-4 to TRBJ2-1; 8 bases fit TRBD2. Germline trimming cut 4 bases from V and 6 bases from J; bases unmatched to any gene: 9. Germline V gene data show CDR1 as SGHNT and CDR2 as YYREEE (reference sequence). The CDR3 is 15 amino acids. The CDR3 region is CASSAGLVRSNEQFF. The CDR3 DNA follows: TGTGCCAGCAGCGCGGGACTAGTCCGTAGCAATGAGCAGTTCTTC. Full variable domain (outside the CDR3, taken from reference TRBV5-4 and TRBJ2-1): ETGVTQSPTHLIKTRGQQVTLRCSSQSGHNTVSWYQQALGQGPQFIFQYYREEENGRGNFPPRFSGLQFPNYSSELNVNALELDDSALYLCASSAGLVRSNEQFFGPGTRLTVL.

V gene TRBV15 combines with J gene TRBJ2-2; D may be TRBD1 or TRBD2 (5 bases each). V was cut by 0 bases and J by 6 bases, with 8 bases left in between. This CDR3 has 14 residues. The germline gives CDR1 LNHNV, CDR2 YYDKDF (reference sequence). The CDR3 is CATSRDRGSGELFF. In DNA, the CDR3 is TGTGCCACCAGCAGAGATCGGGGCTCCGGGGAGCTGTTTTTT.

The chain joins TRBV18 to TRBJ2-3; perhaps TRBD2 as D (6 bases). The CDR3 is 15 amino acids. V lost 0 bases and J lost 2, with 9 bases in between. From germline, CDR1 is KGHSH and CDR2 LQKENI. The CDR3 spells CASSPPLANTDTQYF. In nucleotides, the CDR3 is TGTGCCAGCTCACCACCTCTAGCGAACACAGATACGCAGTATTTT.

The chain joins TRBV24-1 to TRBJ2-1; 7 bases agree with TRBD1. Germline V gene data show CDR1 as KGHDR and CDR2 as SFDVKD. The V and J ends lost 4 bases and 4 bases, in that order; junction bases with no gene match: 15. The CDR3 spans 18 residues. CDR3 nucleotides: TGTGCCACCAGTGACTACCAGACGACAGGGTTGGGGTACAATGAGCAGTTCTTC. Translated: CATSDYQTTGLGYNEQFF.

This clonotype has only a few counts. This chain joins TRBV24-1 and TRBJ2-1; D is possibly TRBD1 or TRBD2 (5 bases each). Deletions cut 10 bases from V and 4 bases from J, with 10 bases between. This CDR3 contains 12 residues. Germline V gene data show CDR1 as KGHDR and CDR2 as SFDVKD. This CDR3 is CATGDGYNEQFF. CDR3 DNA: TGTGCCACAGGGGACGGGTACAATGAGCAGTTCTTC.

This clonotype was seen more than once but under ten times. The chain carries TRBV4-3 and TRBJ1-2; D remains ambiguous. Germline V gives CDR1 LGHNA, CDR2 YSLEER. V gave up 0 bases and J gave up 1 base, with 15 bases separating them. The CDR3 sequence is 17 residues long. The CDR3 DNA reads as TGCGCCAGCAGCCAAGATCTGGACCTCTATTTTAACTATGGCTACACCTTC. Its protein product is CASSQDLDLYFNYGYTF.

The chain combines TRBV6-1 with TRBJ2-5; D perhaps matches TRBD1 (5 bases). Looked up from germline, CDR1 is MNHNS and CDR2 is SASEGT. V was pared by 1 base and J by 1 base, with 10 bases between. This CDR3 is built from 15 residues. CDR3: CASSEGWGSQETQYF. CDR3 DNA sequence: TGTGCCAGCAGTGAAGGATGGGGCAGCCAAGAGACCCAGTACTTC.

The chain combines TRBV28 with TRBJ2-7; the match to TRBD1 covers 11 bases. Germline trimming cut 10 bases from V and 6 bases from J; bases unmatched to any gene: 8. CDR1 MDHEN and CDR2 SYDVKM come from the germline V gene. CDR3 length: 13 amino acids. In DNA form, the CDR3 reads TGTGCCACCCTACCCGGGACAGGGGGCGAGCAGTACTTC. This encodes CATLPGTGGEQYF.

This clonotype was counted a few times. This chain links TRBV29-1 with TRBJ2-7; 8 bases match TRBD1. The germline CDR1 and CDR2 sequences are SQVTM and ANQGSEA. The CDR3 extends over 14 amino acids. V gave up 3 bases and J gave up 7 bases; unmatched junction bases: 11. The CDR3 is CSVDVGQATREQYF. The CDR3, as DNA: TGCAGCGTTGATGTGGGACAGGCTACAAGAGAGCAGTACTTC.

The CDR3 DNA reads as TGTGCCAGCAGTTACGGGCCAACAGTAACGCAGTATTTT. This gives the protein CASSYGPTVTQYF. The rearrangement uses TRBV6-5 and TRBJ2-3; D is unresolved. The V end was cut by 2 bases, the J end by 9 bases, with 12 bases between. There are 13 residues in the CDR3. Germline V lookup: CDR1 MNHEY, CDR2 SVGAGI.

V and J are TRBV18 and TRBJ1-2; TRBD1 is a possible D gene (5 bases). Germline CDR1 KGHSH, CDR2 LQKENI. This CDR3 has 16 residues. The V gene lost 4 bases and the J gene lost 2 bases, with 17 bases spanning the gap. CDR3 protein: CASSLPQGLMNYGYTF. The CDR3 bases are TGTGCCAGCTCACTCCCCCAGGGACTGATGAACTATGGCTACACCTTC.

This chain uses TRBV28 with TRBJ2-5; the D gene is possibly TRBD1 (6 bases). V lost 7 bases and J lost 2, with 11 bases in between. The length of the CDR3 is 13 residues. The germline gives CDR1 MDHEN, CDR2 SYDVKM. The DNA for the CDR3 is TGTGCCAGCAACCGGGACAAACAAGAGACCCAGTACTTC. It codes for CASNRDKQETQYF.

This chain links TRBV6-5 with TRBJ1-2, with TRBD1 as a possible D gene (5 bases). The CDR3 covers 15 residues. V lost 0 bases to trimming and J lost 4 bases, with 12 bases between them. Per germline, CDR1 MNHEY and CDR2 SVGAGI. The CDR3 loop is CASSYSGEPSYGYTF. CDR3 DNA: TGTGCCAGCAGTTACTCGGGGGAACCCTCCTATGGCTACACCTTC.

This clonotype was counted a few times. The junction differs from germline at one of its ends, possibly a read error. This chain connects TRBV4-2 to TRBJ2-1; 12 bases align to TRBD2. Germline V gene sequence: CDR1 LGHNA, CDR2 YNFKEQ. The CDR3 covers 20 residues. CDR3: CASNQVTSGGLSSSYNEQFF. For the CDR3, the DNA is TGTGCCAGCAACCAAGTGACTAGCGGGGGCCTATCAAGCTCCTACAATGAGCAGTTCTTC.

The gene calls are TRBV19 and TRBJ2-5; D is possibly TRBD1 (6 bases). This CDR3 comprises 15 residues. The V and J ends lost 0 bases and 5 bases respectively, with 13 bases between them. CDR1 LNHDA and CDR2 SQIVND come from the germline V gene (reference sequence). CDR3 nucleotide sequence: TGTGCCAGTAGTATAGAAGTCCGTCAGGGGGAGACCCAGTACTTC. Translating gives CASSIEVRQGETQYF.

The chain has TRBV24-1 and TRBJ2-1; D possibly matches TRBD1 or TRBD2 (5 bases each). With 4 bases removed from V and 7 bases from J, the gap between germline ends came to 16 bases. The CDR3 has 15 residues. Looked up from germline, CDR1 is KGHDR and CDR2 is SFDVKD. The CDR3 coding sequence is TGTGCCACCAGTGACCCCGGGGACCATGGTAATGAGCAGTTCTTC. Translation gives CATSDPGDHGNEQFF.

In regard to this clonotype: It is unclear where the CDR3 begins or ends on the DNA, so no DNA is shown, and the CDR3 is as TCRdb lists it. This rearrangement joins TRBV5-1 to TRBJ2-2; the listed D gene, TRBD2, was not tested against the DNA. CDR1 SGHRS and CDR2 YFSETQ come from the germline V gene. The CDR3 is 17 amino acids in total, end residues counted. CDR3: CASSSSSGSVTGELFFF.

This clonotype has at least ten counts. This sequence joins TRBV9 and TRBJ2-7, with 14 bases aligning to TRBD2. V trimming: 4 bases; J trimming: 4 bases; junction bases outside the gene matches: 7. The V gene's germline CDR1 is SGDLS and CDR2 YYNGEE. The CDR3 is 16 residues long. The CDR3 here is CASSPGTSGGIYEQYF. In DNA, the CDR3 is TGTGCCAGCAGCCCCGGGACTAGCGGGGGAATTTACGAGCAGTACTTC.

In its sample, this clonotype was seen a few times. The chain joins TRBV5-1 to TRBJ1-1; D is unresolved. Germline V gives CDR1 SGHRS, CDR2 YFSETQ. The V end lost 0 bases, the J end lost 1 base, and 10 bases lay between the germline ends. The CDR3 extends over 15 amino acids. The DNA for the CDR3 is TGCGCCAGCAGCTTGGCGCTGGGAGGGAACACTGAAGCTTTCTTT. It is translated as CASSLALGGNTEAFF.

The CDR3 sequence is CASSFRSSGRIYEQYF. The CDR3 nucleotides read TGTGCCAGCAGCTTTCGGTCTAGCGGGAGGATCTACGAGCAGTACTTC. The gene calls are TRBV5-6 and TRBJ2-7, with 11 nucleotides matching TRBD2. CDR1 is SGHDT, CDR2 YYEEEE, per germline. The CDR3 loop spans 16 amino acids. The trim removed 2 bases at V and 3 bases at J, leaving 7 bases unmatched.